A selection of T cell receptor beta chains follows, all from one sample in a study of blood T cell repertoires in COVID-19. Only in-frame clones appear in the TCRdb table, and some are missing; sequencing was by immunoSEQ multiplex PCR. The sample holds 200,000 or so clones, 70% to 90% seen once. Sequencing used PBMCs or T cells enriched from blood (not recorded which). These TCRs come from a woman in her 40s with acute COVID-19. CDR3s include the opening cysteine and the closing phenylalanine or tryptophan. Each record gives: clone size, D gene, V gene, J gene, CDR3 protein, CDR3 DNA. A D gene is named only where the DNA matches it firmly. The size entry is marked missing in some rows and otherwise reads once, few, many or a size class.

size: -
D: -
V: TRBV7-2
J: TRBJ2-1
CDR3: CASSLRDRQKTYNEQFF
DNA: TGTGCCAGCAGCTTACGCGATCGACAGAAAACCTACAATGAGCAGTTCTTC

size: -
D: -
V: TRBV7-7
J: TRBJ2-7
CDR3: CASSPGVVGGYEQYF
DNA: TGTGCTAGCAGCCCCGGGGTAGTCGGGGGCTACGAGCAGTACTTC

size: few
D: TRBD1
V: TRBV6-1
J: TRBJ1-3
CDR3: CASSAGTGSSGNTIYF
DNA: TGTGCCAGCAGTGCCGGGACAGGGAGCTCTGGAAACACCATATATTTT

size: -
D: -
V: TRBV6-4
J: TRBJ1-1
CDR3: CASSLNHRDTEAFF
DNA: TGTGCCAGCAGTCTCAATCACAGGGACACTGAAGCTTTCTTT

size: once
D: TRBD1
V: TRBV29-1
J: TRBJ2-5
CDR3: CSTHRGQETQYF
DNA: TGCAGCACACACAGGGGCCAAGAGACCCAGTACTTC

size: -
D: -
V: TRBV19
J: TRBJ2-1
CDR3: CASSTGQNHYNEQFF
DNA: TGTGCCAGTAGTACAGGACAGAACCATTACAATGAGCAGTTCTTC

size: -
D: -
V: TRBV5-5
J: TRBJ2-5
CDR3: CASSTGHRQETQYF
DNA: TGTGCCAGCAGCACGGGACACAGACAAGAGACCCAGTACTTC

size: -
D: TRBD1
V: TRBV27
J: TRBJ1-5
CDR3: CASSLGGQGPNQPQHF
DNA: TGTGCCAGCAGCCTGGGAGGACAGGGCCCCAATCAGCCCCAGCATTTT

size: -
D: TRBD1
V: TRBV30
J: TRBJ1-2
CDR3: CAWSDPRRTGPGYGYTF
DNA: TGTGCCTGGAGTGACCCAAGGAGGACAGGGCCCGGCTATGGCTACACCTTC

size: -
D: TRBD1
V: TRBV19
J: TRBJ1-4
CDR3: CASDDRANEKLFF
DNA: TGTGCCAGTGACGACAGGGCTAATGAAAAACTGTTTTTT

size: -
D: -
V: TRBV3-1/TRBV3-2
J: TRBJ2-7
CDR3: CASSQAPGEQYF
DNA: TGTGCCAGCAGCCAAGCTCCCGGCGAGCAGTACTTC